This record concerns one T cell receptor beta chain sequence. Original handling: Reference gene primers were amplified, and this amplification served to estimate nucleated cell counts. Profiled with immunoSEQ multiplex PCR; TCRdb holds only in-frame clones, not every one. Clone size and the V and J calls come from that table; the DNA yielded D and trimming. This sample has approximately 290,000 clones, with approximately 84% found just once. V shed 0 bases, J shed 8 bases, and the junction held 6 bases outside the gene matches. The CDR3 is 16 residues long. Germline V gene lookup returns CDR1 SGHRS and CDR2 YFSETQ. The record originates from a study of blood T cell repertoires in COVID-19. The wider study: The samples span acute and convalescent COVID-19 from the United States, Italy and Spain. Sample material is recorded as cDNA or gDNA derived from T cells, B-cell-depleted T cells, or PBMCs.

Followed longitudinally, the Seattle patients had been enrolled during active infection. The genes are TRBV5-1 and TRBJ2-1; 12 nucleotides line up with TRBD1. The sequence was collected from a person between 65 and 79 years old with COVID-19, enrolled during active disease. The material sequenced was peripheral blood. CDR3 DNA: TGCGCCAGCAGCTTGGAGGGGACAGGGGGCGTCGATGAGCAGTTCTTC. This sequence encodes CASSLEGTGGVDEQFF.